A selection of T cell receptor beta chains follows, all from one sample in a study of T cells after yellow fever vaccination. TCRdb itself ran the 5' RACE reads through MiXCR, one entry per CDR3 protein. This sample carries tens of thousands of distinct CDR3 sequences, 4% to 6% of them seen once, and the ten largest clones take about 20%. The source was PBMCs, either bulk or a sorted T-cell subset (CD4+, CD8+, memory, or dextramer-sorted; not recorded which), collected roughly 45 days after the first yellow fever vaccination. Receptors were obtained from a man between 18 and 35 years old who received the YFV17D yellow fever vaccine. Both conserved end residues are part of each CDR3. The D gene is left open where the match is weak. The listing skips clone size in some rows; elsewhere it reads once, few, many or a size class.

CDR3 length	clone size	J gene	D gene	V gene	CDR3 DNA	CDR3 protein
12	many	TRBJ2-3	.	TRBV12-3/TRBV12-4	TGTGCCAGCAGCTCTCGGGGGGATACGCAGTATTTT	CASSSRGDTQYF
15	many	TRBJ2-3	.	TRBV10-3	TGTGCCATCAACGTACAGGGAGGGGGCACAGATACGCAGTATTTT	CAINVQGGGTDTQYF
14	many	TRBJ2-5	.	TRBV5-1	TGCGCCAGCAGCTATCGGGGATCCCAAGAGACCCAGTACTTC	CASSYRGSQETQYF
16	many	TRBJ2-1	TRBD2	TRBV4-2	TGTGCCAGCAGCCAAGATATTGCGAGCGGGGACAATGAGCAGTTCTTC	CASSQDIASGDNEQFF
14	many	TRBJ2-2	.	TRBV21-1	TGTGCCAGCAGCACTCCTGTGGGTACCGGGGAGCTGTTTTTT	CASSTPVGTGELFF
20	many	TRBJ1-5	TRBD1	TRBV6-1	TGTGCCAGCAGTGAAGTAGCCGGGACAGGGGGGCCGAAGAGCAATCAGCCCCAGCATTTT	CASSEVAGTGGPKSNQPQHF
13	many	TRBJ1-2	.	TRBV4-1	TGCGCCAGCAGCCAAGATGGGCAGGGTGGCTACACCTTC	CASSQDGQGGYTF
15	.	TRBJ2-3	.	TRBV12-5	TGTGCTAGTGGTTCCGGGACATCTAGCACAGATACGCAGTATTTT	CASGSGTSSTDTQYF
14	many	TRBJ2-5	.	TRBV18	TGTGCCAGCTCTCCAGGGGCAGGGCAAGAGACCCAGTACTTC	CASSPGAGQETQYF
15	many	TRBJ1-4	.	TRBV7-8	TGTGCCAGCAGCCGGGCGGTTACTTCTAATGAAAAACTGTTTTTT	CASSRAVTSNEKLFF
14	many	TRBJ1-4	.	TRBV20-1	TGCAGTGCTAGCACCGGTGTATCTAATGAAAAACTGTTTTTT	CSASTGVSNEKLFF
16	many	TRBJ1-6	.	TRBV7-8	TGTGCCAGCAGCTCCCCCAGGAGAGGGGACGGATCACCCCTCCACTTT	CASSSPRRGDGSPLHF
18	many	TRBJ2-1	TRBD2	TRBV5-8	TGTGCCAGCAGCTTTCGTGGACTAGCGGGGGGGCGGGCCCATGAGCAGTTCTTC	CASSFRGLAGGRAHEQFF
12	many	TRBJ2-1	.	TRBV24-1	TGTGCCACCAGTGATGGACCTGGTGAGCAGTTCTTC	CATSDGPGEQFF
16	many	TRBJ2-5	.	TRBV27	TGTGCCAGCAGTCCCCCTACAGGGTCAGGTAAAAAGACCCAGTACTTC	CASSPPTGSGKKTQYF
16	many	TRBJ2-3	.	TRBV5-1	TGCGCCAGCAGCACAGACCCCCAGACCTACACAGATACGCAGTATTTT	CASSTDPQTYTDTQYF
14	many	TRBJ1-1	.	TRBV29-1	TGCAGCGTTGAAGTCGGGGGCATGAACACTGAAGCTTTCTTT	CSVEVGGMNTEAFF
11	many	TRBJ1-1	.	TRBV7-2	TGTGCCAGCAGACGAAGTTCTGAAGCTTTCTTT	CASRRSSEAFF
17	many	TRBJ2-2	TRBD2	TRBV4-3	TGCGCCAGCAGCCCCCGGCCGGCCAGCGGGGGGGCCTGGGAGCTGTTTTTT	CASSPRPASGGAWELFF
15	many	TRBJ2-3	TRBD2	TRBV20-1	TGCAGTGCTAGCGGGGGGGCCCGTAGCACAGATACGCAGTATTTT	CSASGGARSTDTQYF
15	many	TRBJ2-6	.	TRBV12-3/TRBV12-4	TGTGCCAGCAGCTTTGACACCTCTGGGGCCAACGTCCTGACTTTC	CASSFDTSGANVLTF
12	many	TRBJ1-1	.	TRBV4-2	TGTGCCAGCAGACAGGGGAACACTGAAGCTTTCTTT	CASRQGNTEAFF
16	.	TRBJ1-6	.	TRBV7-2	TGTGCTATCCCACAGGAACGAGGCTCCTATAATTCACCCCTCCACTTT	CAIPQERGSYNSPLHF
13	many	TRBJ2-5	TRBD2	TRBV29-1	TGCAGCGCCACGTCCGGGGGGCAAGAGACCCAGTACTTC	CSATSGGQETQYF
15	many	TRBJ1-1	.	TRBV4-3	TGCGCCAGCAGCCAAGAAACAGGGCTGAACACTGAAGCTTTCTTT	CASSQETGLNTEAFF
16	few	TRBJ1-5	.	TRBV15	TGTGCCACCAGCAGAGATGTCGGACCCCTAAATCAGCCCCAGCATTTT	CATSRDVGPLNQPQHF
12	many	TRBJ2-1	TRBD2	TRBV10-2	TGCGCCAGCCGACTAGCGTACAATGAGCAGTTCTTC	CASRLAYNEQFF
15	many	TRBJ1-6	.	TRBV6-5	TGTGCCAGCAGTTACCCGTTCGCCTATAATTCACCCCTCCACTTT	CASSYPFAYNSPLHF
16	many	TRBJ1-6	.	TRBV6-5	TGTGCCAGCAGACACCGACCGGGACTGCCTAATTCACCCCTCCACTTT	CASRHRPGLPNSPLHF
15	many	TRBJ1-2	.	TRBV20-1	TGCAGTGCTAGAGATTCCGCCGGGGGCAACTATGGCTACACCTTC	CSARDSAGGNYGYTF
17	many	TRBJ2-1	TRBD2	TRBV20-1	TGCAGTGCCCCAGGGACTAGCGGGTCCACCTACTACAATGAGCAGTTCTTC	CSAPGTSGSTYYNEQFF
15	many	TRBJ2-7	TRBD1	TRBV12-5	TGTGCTAGTGGTGCCCTGGACAGGGGCGGCTACGAGCAGTACTTC	CASGALDRGGYEQYF
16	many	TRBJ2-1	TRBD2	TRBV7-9	TGTGCCAGCAGCTTAGCACTAGCGGGTTCCTACAATGAGCAGTTCTTC	CASSLALAGSYNEQFF
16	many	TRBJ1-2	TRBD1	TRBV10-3	TGTGCCATCAGTAACCAGGGGGCACTGACTGGCTATGGCTACACCTTC	CAISNQGALTGYGYTF
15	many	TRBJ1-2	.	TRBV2	TGTGCCAGCCGAACAATTGGGAAGGATAACTATGGCTACACCTTC	CASRTIGKDNYGYTF
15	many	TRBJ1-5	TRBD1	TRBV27	TGTGCCAGCAGTCGACAGGGGCAGGGCAATCAGCCCCAGCATTTT	CASSRQGQGNQPQHF
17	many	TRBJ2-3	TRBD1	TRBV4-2	TGTGCCAGCAGCCAAGATAGTTCCCACAGGGGGCCAGATACGCAGTATTTT	CASSQDSSHRGPDTQYF
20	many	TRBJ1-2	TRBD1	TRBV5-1	TGCGCCAGCAGCTTGGGCCGGCGGCGCGTCGGACAGGGGGCGGAATATGGCTACACCTTC	CASSLGRRRVGQGAEYGYTF
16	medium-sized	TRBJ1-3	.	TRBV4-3	TGCGCCAGCAGCCAAGATGGGGAATCCTCTGGAAACACCATATATTTT	CASSQDGESSGNTIYF
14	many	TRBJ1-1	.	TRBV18	TGTGCCAGCTCACCAAGGAATTTGAACACTGAAGCTTTCTTT	CASSPRNLNTEAFF
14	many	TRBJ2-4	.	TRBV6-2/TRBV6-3	TGTGCCAGCAGTTACTCCGACAGTAAAAACATTCAGTACTTC	CASSYSDSKNIQYF
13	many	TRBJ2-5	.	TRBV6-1	TGTGCCAGCAGTGAATTGGGGGGCGAGACCCAGTACTTC	CASSELGGETQYF
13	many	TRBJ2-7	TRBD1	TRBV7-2	TGTGCCAGCAGCGGACAGGATAACTACGAGCAGTACTTC	CASSGQDNYEQYF
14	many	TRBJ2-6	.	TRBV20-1	TGCAGTGCCATCCGGACAGAGGGGGCCAACGTCCTGACTTTC	CSAIRTEGANVLTF
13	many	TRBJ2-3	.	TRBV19	TGTGCCAGTAGTATAGGAGGGGCAGATACGCAGTATTTT	CASSIGGADTQYF
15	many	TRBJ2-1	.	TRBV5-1	TGCGCCAGCAGCGGGTTATGGGACTCGAGTCGTGAGCAGTTCTTC	CASSGLWDSSREQFF
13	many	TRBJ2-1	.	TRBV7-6	TGTGCCAGCAGCCTCGGGACTTACAATGAGCAGTTCTTC	CASSLGTYNEQFF
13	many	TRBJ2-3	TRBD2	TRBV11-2	TGTGCCAGCAGCCGGGGACTATCCGATACGCAGTATTTT	CASSRGLSDTQYF
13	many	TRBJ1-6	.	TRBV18	TGTGCCAGCTCAGGGCAGGAGAATTCACCCCTCCACTTT	CASSGQENSPLHF
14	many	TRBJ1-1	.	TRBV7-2	TGTGCCAGCAGCATACCGACAGAGAACACTGAAGCTTTCTTT	CASSIPTENTEAFF
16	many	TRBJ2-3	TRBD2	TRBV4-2	TGTGCCAGCAGCCGGACTAGCGGGGGGGCCACAGATACGCAGTATTTT	CASSRTSGGATDTQYF